This note documents a single TCR beta chain sequence. PCR primers comprised 60 Vbeta and 13 Jbeta primers. TCRdb keeps only in-frame clones here, not all; method: immunoSEQ multiplex PCR. Altogether more than 80,000 clones are present, 63% being singletons, with the ten largest covering over 14%. This sample is part of a study of cytomegalovirus exposure and HLA in healthy donors. This CDR3 comprises 11 residues. The germline gives CDR1 DFQATT, CDR2 SNEGSKA (reference sequence). V and J are TRBV20-1 and TRBJ1-1, with TRBD1 as a possible D gene (5 bases). The sequence derives from a woman aged 40 to 50 in good health and CMV-seropositive. Sequences were obtained from PBMCs. The CDR3 spells CGQGVKTEAFF. As DNA, the CDR3 is TGCGGGCAGGGCGTTAAGACTGAAGCTTTCTTT.